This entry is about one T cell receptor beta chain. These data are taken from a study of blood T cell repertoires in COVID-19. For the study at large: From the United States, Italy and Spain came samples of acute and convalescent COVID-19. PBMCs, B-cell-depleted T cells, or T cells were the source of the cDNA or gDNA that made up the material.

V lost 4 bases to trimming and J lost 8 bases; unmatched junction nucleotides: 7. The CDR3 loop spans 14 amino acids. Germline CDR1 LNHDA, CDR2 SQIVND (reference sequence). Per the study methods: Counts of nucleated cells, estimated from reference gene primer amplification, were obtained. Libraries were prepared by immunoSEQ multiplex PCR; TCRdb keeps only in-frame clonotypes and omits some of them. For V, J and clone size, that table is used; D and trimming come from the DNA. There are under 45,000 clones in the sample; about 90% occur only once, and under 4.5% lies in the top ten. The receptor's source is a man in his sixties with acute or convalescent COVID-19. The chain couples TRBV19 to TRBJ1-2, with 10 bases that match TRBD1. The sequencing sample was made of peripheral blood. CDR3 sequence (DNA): TGTGCCAGTAGTAGGGCGGGACAGGGGTACGGCTACACCTTC. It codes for CASSRAGQGYGYTF.